The rows below give T cell receptor beta chains drawn from one sample of a study of patients and donors after allogeneic stem cell transplantation. TCRdb reprocessed the RT-PCR reads with MiXCR, giving one entry per CDR3 protein. The table records approximately 430,000 distinct CDR3 sequences, approximately 16% of them present only once. The sequenced material came from blood, either unsorted or a sorted T cell fraction (not recorded which). Receptor source: a human donor who was either an allogeneic HSCT recipient or a stem cell or donor lymphocyte infusion donor (not recorded which). It is not recorded whose cells these are; they may come from a transplant donor. CDR3s include the opening cysteine and the closing phenylalanine or tryptophan. For some rows the clone size is stated as once, few or many, or as a class when expanded; others skip it.

V: TRBV10-3
size: many
CDR3: CATQDSSYNSPLHF

V: TRBV6-1
size: .
CDR3: CASSEVGVIRSPLHF

V: TRBV20-1
size: many
CDR3: CSASPGANVLTF

V: TRBV5-1
size: few
CDR3: CASSLGDLYNSPLHF

V: TRBV11-3
size: .
CDR3: CASSFSGMAKNIQYF

V: TRBV4-1
size: .
CDR3: CASSQIALSYEQYF

V: TRBV29-1
size: few
CDR3: CSVEMGAALGELFF

V: TRBV6-1
size: many
CDR3: CASHRGPNTGELFF

V: TRBV5-1
size: few
CDR3: CASSEGTVNYGYTF

V: TRBV5-1
size: few
CDR3: CASSWVLNEQFF

V: TRBV20-1
size: .
CDR3: CSARVGDVGNTIYF

V: TRBV7-9
size: .
CDR3: CASSWTVSGANVLTF

V: TRBV4-1
size: few
CDR3: CASAEWGKTFF

V: TRBV24-1
size: few
CDR3: CATSRPRTGGNTGELFF

V: TRBV7-9
size: few
CDR3: CASSHTFYTF

V: TRBV29-1
size: .
CDR3: CSVLGGLETQYF

V: TRBV6-5
size: many
CDR3: CASSYSGQVRHEQYF

V: TRBV29-1
size: few
CDR3: CSVEGDRKNPYEQYF

V: TRBV2
size: few
CDR3: CASREQGPQTQYF

V: TRBV20-1
size: .
CDR3: CSASLEGTSYEQYF

V: TRBV9
size: .
CDR3: CASSTLQGSSTDTQYF

V: TRBV20-1
size: once
CDR3: CSASGTGRTGYTF

V: TRBV27
size: few
CDR3: CASSRPGLGEKEQFF

V: TRBV6-1
size: few
CDR3: CASSTGTGGSNEQFF

V: TRBV20-1
size: .
CDR3: CSANPRDRGREQYF

V: TRBV7-2
size: few
CDR3: CASSFVLNTEAFF

V: TRBV6-2/TRBV6-3
size: few
CDR3: CASSQLGTSGAEAFF

V: TRBV19
size: .
CDR3: CASSIGGASLTEAFF

V: TRBV24-1
size: .
CDR3: CATSGFGLRSPLHF

V: TRBV11-2
size: .
CDR3: CASSPYRGGGLTKNIQYF

V: TRBV4-1
size: few
CDR3: CASSQTNSGTGTTDTQYF

V: TRBV10-3
size: many
CDR3: CAISGGQGVYEQYF

V: TRBV5-1
size: .
CDR3: CASSFTLAPDTQYF

V: TRBV29-1
size: .
CDR3: CSVEGERGGSTDTQYF

V: TRBV5-1
size: .
CDR3: CASSFGTSRNTDTQYF

V: TRBV4-1
size: few
CDR3: CASSPLPIGLEQYF

V: TRBV3-1
size: .
CDR3: CASRNRLAGVDRNEQFF

V: TRBV6-2/TRBV6-3
size: many
CDR3: CASRPTSDYEQYF

V: TRBV20-1
size: .
CDR3: CSADAGGLIAKNIQYF

V: TRBV6-1
size: .
CDR3: CASSPLRGAPSFTDTQYF

V: TRBV4-3
size: few
CDR3: CASRRSLNTEAFF

V: TRBV7-6
size: many
CDR3: CASSLDPGTGQPQHF

V: TRBV7-9
size: few
CDR3: CASSYGGFGEKLFF